The entry that follows covers one TCR beta chain sequence. Antigen: not known. CD4+CD45RO+CD25- cells were isolated as memory CD4+ T cells. After constant-region reverse-primer amplification, full-length variable regions underwent semi-nested PCR with Nested Universal Primer A. Using its own MiXCR run on the 5' RACE reads, TCRdb lists one record per CDR3 protein. The table shows 35,000 to 50,000 distinct CDR3 sequences, with 25% to 35% occurring only once. Study results and caveats: Whole repertoires were not studied in the larger cohort, only one V-J beta rearrangement.

Sequencing was done on a sample of tumor-infiltrating memory CD4+ T cells sorted from the breast tumor. Subset described: memory CD4+ T cells, CD4+CD45RO+CD25-. The TCR originated in a female donor with breast cancer.

CDR3 DNA sequence: TGTGCCAGCAGCCCACAGACAGGTTGGCAGTTCTTC. Amino acid sequence: CASSPQTGWQFF. The rearrangement links TRBV3-1 to TRBJ2-1; a possible D gene is TRBD1 (6 bases). Trimming stripped 4 bases from V and 12 bases from J, with 13 bases between. Per the germline V gene, CDR1 is LGHDT and CDR2 is YNNKEL (reference sequence). The CDR3 has 12 residues.